These T cell receptor beta chains were read from a single sample in a study of T cell changes during pregnancy in multiple sclerosis. Clones were read by immunoSEQ multiplex PCR, and TCRdb kept only the in-frame ones, dropping some. The repertoire holds around 38,000 clones, with about 92% as singletons. This specimen was CD8+ T cells from peripheral blood mononuclear cells, taken in the third trimester of pregnancy. Every receptor here comes from a female donor with multiple sclerosis, enrolled in a pregnancy study. Each CDR3 is given with its conserved first and last residue. D genes are given only for firm matches. A clone size is listed for some rows: how often the clone was seen (once, few, many), or a class if it is expanded.

J: TRBJ2-7; V: TRBV11-2; size: .; D: .; CDR3: CASSLALTTEQYF; DNA: TGTGCCAGCAGCTTAGCTTTGACGACTGAGCAGTACTTC
J: TRBJ1-2; V: TRBV29-1; size: .; D: TRBD1; CDR3: CSVEDRDREGDGYTF; DNA: TGCAGCGTTGAAGACCGGGACAGGGAGGGCGATGGCTACACCTTC
J: TRBJ2-2; V: TRBV5-4; size: .; D: TRBD2; CDR3: CASSQGLADANTGELFF; DNA: TGTGCCAGCAGCCAGGGACTAGCGGACGCGAACACCGGGGAGCTGTTTTTT
J: TRBJ2-7; V: TRBV7-9; size: .; D: .; CDR3: CASSLSDTTSYEQYF; DNA: TGTGCCAGCAGCTTAAGTGACACCACTTCCTACGAGCAGTACTTC
J: TRBJ1-1; V: TRBV19; size: .; D: .; CDR3: CASRQTGSTEAFF; DNA: TGTGCCAGTAGACAGACAGGCTCCACTGAAGCTTTCTTT
J: TRBJ1-1; V: TRBV6-6; size: few; D: .; CDR3: CASSYSQGQTEAFF; DNA: TGTGCCAGCAGTTACTCGCAGGGTCAGACTGAAGCTTTCTTT
J: TRBJ1-1; V: TRBV4-1; size: few; D: .; CDR3: CASSPGDTEAFF; DNA: TGCGCCAGCAGCCCCGGGGACACTGAAGCTTTCTTT
J: TRBJ1-1; V: TRBV27; size: .; D: .; CDR3: CASTTWGGTEAFF; DNA: TGTGCCAGCACGACGTGGGGGGGCACTGAAGCTTTCTTT
J: TRBJ1-1; V: TRBV2; size: .; D: .; CDR3: CASSEAVDRMNTEAFF; DNA: TGTGCCAGCAGTGAAGCGGTAGACAGGATGAACACTGAAGCTTTCTTT
J: TRBJ2-1; V: TRBV5-1; size: .; D: TRBD1; CDR3: CASSLLGTGRNDEQFF; DNA: TGCGCCAGCAGCTTGCTAGGGACAGGGAGGAACGATGAGCAGTTCTTC
J: TRBJ2-1; V: TRBV28; size: .; D: .; CDR3: CASRQRSPQLLSYNEQFF; DNA: TGTGCCAGCAGACAGCGGAGCCCCCAACTCCTCTCCTACAATGAGCAGTTCTTC
J: TRBJ2-5; V: TRBV2; size: .; D: .; CDR3: CASTPLASQETQYF; DNA: TGTGCCAGCACCCCGCTAGCGTCTCAAGAGACCCAGTACTTC
J: TRBJ1-4; V: TRBV7-9; size: few; D: .; CDR3: CASSGGAEEKLFF; DNA: TGTGCCAGCAGCGGAGGGGCAGAGGAAAAACTGTTTTTT
J: TRBJ1-1; V: TRBV7-9; size: .; D: TRBD1; CDR3: CASSIGQALNTEAFF; DNA: TGTGCCAGCAGCATCGGACAGGCCTTGAACACTGAAGCTTTCTTT
J: TRBJ1-1; V: TRBV28; size: .; D: .; CDR3: CASSFQGRGSEAFF; DNA: TGTGCCAGCAGTTTTCAGGGTCGTGGATCTGAAGCTTTCTTT
J: TRBJ2-7; V: TRBV29-1; size: .; D: TRBD2; CDR3: CSVEGLAGSYEQYF; DNA: TGCAGCGTAGAGGGACTAGCGGGCTCCTACGAGCAGTACTTC
J: TRBJ2-1; V: TRBV7-2; size: .; D: TRBD2; CDR3: CASSSAGGVRDEQFF; DNA: TGTGCCAGCAGTTCGGCGGGAGGGGTTAGGGATGAGCAGTTCTTC
J: TRBJ2-1; V: TRBV29-1; size: .; D: .; CDR3: CSVIASNEQFF; DNA: TGCAGCGTCATTGCTAGCAATGAGCAGTTCTTC
J: TRBJ2-1; V: TRBV7-9; size: .; D: TRBD2; CDR3: CASSFASGRALDEQFF; DNA: TGTGCCAGCAGCTTTGCTAGCGGGAGGGCCCTCGATGAGCAGTTCTTC
J: TRBJ2-7; V: TRBV4-1; size: .; D: TRBD2; CDR3: CASSPLAGSYEQYF; DNA: TGCGCCAGCAGCCCACTAGCGGGCTCCTACGAGCAGTACTTC
J: TRBJ2-1; V: TRBV6-5; size: .; D: .; CDR3: CASSGLALEQFF; DNA: TGTGCCAGCAGTGGCCTAGCTTTGGAGCAGTTCTTC
J: TRBJ2-1; V: TRBV19; size: .; D: .; CDR3: CASSVVAEGRNEQFF; DNA: TGTGCCAGTAGTGTCGTAGCGGAGGGTAGGAATGAGCAGTTCTTC
J: TRBJ2-2; V: TRBV13; size: many; D: TRBD1; CDR3: CASSLDRANTGELFF; DNA: TGTGCCAGCAGCCTAGACAGGGCGAACACCGGGGAGCTGTTTTTT
J: TRBJ2-1; V: TRBV19; size: .; D: .; CDR3: CASSIVYSSYNEQFF; DNA: TGTGCCAGTAGTATAGTCTACAGCTCCTACAATGAGCAGTTCTTC
J: TRBJ2-3; V: TRBV15; size: .; D: TRBD2; CDR3: CATSRGLAGGRVDTQYF; DNA: TGTGCCACCAGCAGGGGACTAGCGGGAGGGCGGGTAGATACGCAGTATTTT
J: TRBJ2-3; V: TRBV2; size: .; D: TRBD2; CDR3: CASSGTSGSYVTDTQYF; DNA: TGTGCCAGCAGTGGGACTAGCGGGAGTTATGTTACAGATACGCAGTATTTT
J: TRBJ1-2; V: TRBV6-5; size: .; D: .; CDR3: CASSYSGQLYGYTF; DNA: TGTGCCAGCAGTTACTCTGGACAACTCTATGGCTACACCTTC
J: TRBJ2-7; V: TRBV11-3; size: .; D: .; CDR3: CASSPPRAYEQYF; DNA: TGTGCCAGCAGCCCCCCCCGGGCCTACGAGCAGTACTTC
J: TRBJ2-3; V: TRBV14; size: .; D: TRBD1; CDR3: CASSPQGYSTDTQYF; DNA: TGTGCCAGCAGCCCACAGGGGTATTCCACAGATACGCAGTATTTT
J: TRBJ2-7; V: TRBV6-1; size: .; D: .; CDR3: CASSESRVQVREPEQYF; DNA: TGTGCCAGCAGTGAAAGCCGGGTTCAGGTCAGGGAACCCGAGCAGTACTTC
J: TRBJ2-7; V: TRBV6-1; size: .; D: TRBD2; CDR3: CASSPGGYEQYF; DNA: TGTGCCAGCAGCCCGGGGGGGTACGAGCAGTACTTC
J: TRBJ2-1; V: TRBV18; size: .; D: .; CDR3: CASSGTQGGNEQFF; DNA: TGTGCCAGCTCGGGGACTCAGGGGGGCAATGAGCAGTTCTTC
J: TRBJ2-5; V: TRBV10-3; size: .; D: TRBD2; CDR3: CAISDSRLAGKYQETQYF; DNA: TGTGCCATCAGTGACTCCCGACTAGCGGGGAAGTACCAAGAGACCCAGTACTTC
J: TRBJ2-1; V: TRBV25-1; size: once; D: .; CDR3: CASSVPYSYNEQFF; DNA: TGTGCCAGCAGTGTTCCCTATTCGTACAATGAGCAGTTCTTC
J: TRBJ2-2; V: TRBV19; size: .; D: .; CDR3: CASSMGATGELFF; DNA: TGTGCCAGTAGTATGGGGGCTACCGGGGAGCTGTTTTTT
J: TRBJ2-3; V: TRBV6-4; size: .; D: TRBD2; CDR3: CASSDLAGDPTDTQYF; DNA: TGTGCCAGCAGTGATTTAGCGGGAGACCCCACAGATACGCAGTATTTT
J: TRBJ2-7; V: TRBV27; size: .; D: TRBD2; CDR3: CATLTSLYEQYF; DNA: TGTGCCACCCTGACTAGCCTGTACGAGCAGTACTTC
J: TRBJ2-1; V: TRBV14; size: .; D: .; CDR3: CASSQGGGGLLNEQFF; DNA: TGTGCCAGCAGCCAAGGAGGGGGGGGGTTACTCAATGAGCAGTTCTTC
J: TRBJ2-6; V: TRBV30; size: .; D: TRBD2; CDR3: CAWSGRLAGGISGANVLTF; DNA: TGTGCCTGGAGTGGCCGACTAGCGGGAGGAATCTCTGGGGCCAACGTCCTGACTTTC
J: TRBJ2-7; V: TRBV7-9; size: .; D: .; CDR3: CASSLYSGADEQYF; DNA: TGTGCCAGCAGCTTATATTCAGGGGCAGACGAGCAGTACTTC
J: TRBJ2-1; V: TRBV27; size: .; D: TRBD1; CDR3: CASSAATGGISYNEQFF; DNA: TGTGCCAGCAGTGCCGCTACAGGGGGCATTTCCTACAATGAGCAGTTCTTC